This TCR beta chain was sequenced for a study of CD8+ T cells in alopecia areata. This clone was counted between two and nine times. Reverse transcribed after extraction, RNA yielded cDNA as the sequencing template. Clones were read by immunoSEQ multiplex PCR, and TCRdb kept only the in-frame ones, dropping some. Of fewer than 200,000 clones in the sample, roughly 70% were seen once. The source is a human donor with alopecia areata. The specimen was CD8+ T cells sorted from blood, collected at week 0.

The CDR3 bases are TGTGCCAGCAGCCCCGGGGCAGATACGCAGTATTTT. Its protein product is CASSPGADTQYF. This chain joins TRBV7-9 and TRBJ2-3; D might be TRBD2 (5 bases). Per germline, CDR1 SEHNR and CDR2 FQNEAQ (reference sequence). Trimming took 5 bases from V and 4 from J, leaving 7 bases between them. The CDR3 has 12 amino acids.